This T cell receptor beta chain derives from a study of blood T cell repertoires in COVID-19. Looking at the study overall: The United States, Italy and Spain were the sources of the acute and convalescent COVID-19 samples.

Per the original methods: Amplification with reference gene primers provided the estimates of nucleated cell counts. Sequencing was performed with immunoSEQ multiplex PCR; in TCRdb, only in-frame clones are kept and a portion is missing. Clone size and V and J calls were adopted from that table, with D and trimming inferred from the DNA. The repertoire includes about 170,000 clones, 89% of them detected once, and roughly 0.77% sits in the top ten. A single count supports this clone. Trimming took 0 bases from V and 0 from J, leaving 10 bases between them. The CDR3 sequence is 15 residues long. The V gene's germline CDR1 is SGDLS and CDR2 YYNGEE.

The chain carries TRBV9 and TRBJ2-7; maybe TRBD2 (6 bases). This clonotype was sampled from a woman between 18 and 29 years old who had recovered from COVID-19. The sample taken for sequencing was PBMCs or T cells enriched from blood (not recorded which). CDR3: CASSVAPSASYEQYF. CDR3 in DNA: TGTGCCAGCAGCGTAGCGCCTAGCGCCTCCTACGAGCAGTACTTC.